The TCR beta chain under discussion was sequenced for a study of T cell repertoires in cytomegalovirus infection. As for the study in general: The public TCR beta signatures pointed to both CMV infection and matching HLA type.

The V segment lost 5 bases and the J segment 0 bases; nucleotides outside the gene matches: 5. Looked up from germline, CDR1 is MNHEY and CDR2 is SVGEGT. CDR3 length: 17 amino acids. A single record per CDR3 protein comes from TCRdb applying MiXCR to the reads. Of fewer than 300,000 distinct CDR3 sequences listed, roughly 26% are singletons. This clonotype has a handful of counts. The J gene is TRBJ2-1, the V gene TRBV6-2 or TRBV6-3; TRBD2 matches at 12 bases. This clonotype originated in a human donor in good health (CMV status not recorded). Some clones in this sample may be carry-over from other donors' samples. The sample comprised PBMCs. The CDR3 DNA is TGTGCCAGCAGTCCGCCGACTAGCGGGAGCTCCTACAATGAGCAGTTCTTC. Its translation is CASSPPTSGSSYNEQFF.